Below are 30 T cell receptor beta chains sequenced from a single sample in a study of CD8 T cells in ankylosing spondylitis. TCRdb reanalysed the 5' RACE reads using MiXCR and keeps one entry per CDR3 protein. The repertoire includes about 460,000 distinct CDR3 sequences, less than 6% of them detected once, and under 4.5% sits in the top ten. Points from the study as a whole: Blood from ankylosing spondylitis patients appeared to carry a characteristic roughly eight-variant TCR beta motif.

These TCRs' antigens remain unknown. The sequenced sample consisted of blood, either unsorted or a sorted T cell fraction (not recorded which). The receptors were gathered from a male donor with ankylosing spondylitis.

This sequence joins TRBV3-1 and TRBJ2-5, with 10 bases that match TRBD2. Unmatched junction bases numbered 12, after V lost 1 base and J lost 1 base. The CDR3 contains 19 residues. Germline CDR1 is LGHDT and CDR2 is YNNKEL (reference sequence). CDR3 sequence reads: CASSQGLPSGRGVQETQYF. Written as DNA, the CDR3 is TGTGCCAGCAGCCAAGGGCTACCCAGCGGGAGGGGAGTCCAAGAGACCCAGTACTTC.

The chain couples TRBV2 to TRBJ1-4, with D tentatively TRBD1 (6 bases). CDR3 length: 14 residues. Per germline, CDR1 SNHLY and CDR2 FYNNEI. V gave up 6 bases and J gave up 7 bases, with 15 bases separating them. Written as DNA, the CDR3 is TGTGCCAGCAGGGGCTGGGGGCGCGGTGAAAAACTGTTTTTT. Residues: CASRGWGRGEKLFF.

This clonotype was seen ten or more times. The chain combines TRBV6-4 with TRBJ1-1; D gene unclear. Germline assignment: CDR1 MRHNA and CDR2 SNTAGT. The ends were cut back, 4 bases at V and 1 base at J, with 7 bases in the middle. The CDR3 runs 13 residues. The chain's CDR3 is CASSASPNTEAFF. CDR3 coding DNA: TGTGCCAGCAGTGCCAGCCCGAACACTGAAGCTTTCTTT.

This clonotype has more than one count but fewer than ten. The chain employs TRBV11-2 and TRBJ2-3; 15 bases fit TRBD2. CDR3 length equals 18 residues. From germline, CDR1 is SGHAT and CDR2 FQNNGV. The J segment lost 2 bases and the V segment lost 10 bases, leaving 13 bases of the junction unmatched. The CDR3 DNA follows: TGTGCCACCTACCCACCGGGACTAGCGGGGGGTTACACAGATACGCAGTATTTT. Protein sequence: CATYPPGLAGGYTDTQYF.

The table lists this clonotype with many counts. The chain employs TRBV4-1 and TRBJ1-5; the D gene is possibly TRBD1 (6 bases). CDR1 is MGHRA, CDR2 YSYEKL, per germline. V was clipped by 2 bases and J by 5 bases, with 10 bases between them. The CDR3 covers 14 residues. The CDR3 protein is CASSQTGFHQPQHF. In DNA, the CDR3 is TGCGCCAGCAGCCAAACAGGGTTTCATCAGCCCCAGCATTTT.

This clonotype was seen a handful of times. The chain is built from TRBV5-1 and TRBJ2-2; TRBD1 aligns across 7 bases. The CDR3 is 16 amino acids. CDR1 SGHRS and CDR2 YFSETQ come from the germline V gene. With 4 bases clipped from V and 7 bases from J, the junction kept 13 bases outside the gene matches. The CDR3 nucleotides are TGCGCCAGCAGCATAAGTATCGACAGGGATGTCGGGGAGCTGTTTTTT. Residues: CASSISIDRDVGELFF.

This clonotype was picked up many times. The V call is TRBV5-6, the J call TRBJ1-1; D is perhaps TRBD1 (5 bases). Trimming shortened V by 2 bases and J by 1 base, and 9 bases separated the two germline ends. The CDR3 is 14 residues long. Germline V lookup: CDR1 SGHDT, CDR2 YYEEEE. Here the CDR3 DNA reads TGTGCCAGCAGCTTCTCAGGGTCGAACACTGAAGCTTTCTTT. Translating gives CASSFSGSNTEAFF.

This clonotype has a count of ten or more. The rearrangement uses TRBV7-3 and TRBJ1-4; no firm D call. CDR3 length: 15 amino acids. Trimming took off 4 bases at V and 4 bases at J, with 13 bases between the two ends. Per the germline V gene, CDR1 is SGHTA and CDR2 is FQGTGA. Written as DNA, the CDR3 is TGTGCCAGCAGCTCGCGGGGTACAGATAATGAAAAACTGTTTTTT. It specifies CASSSRGTDNEKLFF. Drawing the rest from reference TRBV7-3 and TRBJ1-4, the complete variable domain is GAGVSQTPSNKVTEKGKYVELRCDPISGHTALYWYRQSLGQGPEFLIYFQGTGAADDSGLPNDRFFAVRPEGSVSTLKIQRTERGDSAVYLCASSSRGTDNEKLFFGSGTQLSVL.

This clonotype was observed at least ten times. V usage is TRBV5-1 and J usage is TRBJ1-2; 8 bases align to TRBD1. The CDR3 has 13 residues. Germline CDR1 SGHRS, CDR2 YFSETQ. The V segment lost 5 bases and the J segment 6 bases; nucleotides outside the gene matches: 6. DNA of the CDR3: TGCGCCAGCAGTTGGGACAGGAGGAATGGCTACACCTTC. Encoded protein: CASSWDRRNGYTF.

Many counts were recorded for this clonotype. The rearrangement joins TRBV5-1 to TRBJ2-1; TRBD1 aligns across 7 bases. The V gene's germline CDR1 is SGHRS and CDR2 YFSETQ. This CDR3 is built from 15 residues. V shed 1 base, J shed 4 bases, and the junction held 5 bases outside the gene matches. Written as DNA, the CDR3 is TGCGCCAGCAGCTTGACAGGGGCAAGATACAATGAGCAGTTCTTC. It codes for CASSLTGARYNEQFF.

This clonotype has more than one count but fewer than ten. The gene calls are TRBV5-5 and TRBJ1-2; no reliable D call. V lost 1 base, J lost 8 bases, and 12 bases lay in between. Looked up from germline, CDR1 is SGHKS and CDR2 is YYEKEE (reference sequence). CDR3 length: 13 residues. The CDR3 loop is CASSLSWGEGYTF. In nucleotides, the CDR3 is TGTGCCAGCAGCTTGTCTTGGGGTGAAGGCTACACCTTC.

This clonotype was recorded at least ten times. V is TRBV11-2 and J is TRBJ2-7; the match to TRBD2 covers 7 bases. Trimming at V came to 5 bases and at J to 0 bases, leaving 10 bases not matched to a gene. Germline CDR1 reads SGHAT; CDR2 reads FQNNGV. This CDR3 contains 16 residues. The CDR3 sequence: CASSPRRLALSYEQYF. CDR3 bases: TGTGCCAGCAGCCCAAGACGACTAGCCCTCTCCTACGAGCAGTACTTC.

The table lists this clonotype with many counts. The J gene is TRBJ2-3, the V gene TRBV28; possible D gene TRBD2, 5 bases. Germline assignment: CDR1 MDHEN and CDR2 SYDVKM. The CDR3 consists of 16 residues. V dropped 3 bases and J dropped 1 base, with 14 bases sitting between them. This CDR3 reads CASSFAGLRGTDTQYF. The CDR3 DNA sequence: TGTGCCAGCAGTTTCGCGGGTCTGAGGGGCACAGATACGCAGTATTTT.

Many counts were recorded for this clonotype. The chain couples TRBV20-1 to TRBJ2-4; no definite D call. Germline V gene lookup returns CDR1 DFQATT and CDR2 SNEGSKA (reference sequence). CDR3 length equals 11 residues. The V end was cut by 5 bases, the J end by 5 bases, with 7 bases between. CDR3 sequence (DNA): TGCAGTGCTCGTCGCCAAAACATTCAGTACTTC. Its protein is CSARRQNIQYF.

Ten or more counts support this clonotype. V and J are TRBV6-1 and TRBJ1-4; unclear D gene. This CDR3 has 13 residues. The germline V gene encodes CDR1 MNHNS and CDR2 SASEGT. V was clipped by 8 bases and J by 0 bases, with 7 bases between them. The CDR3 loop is CASCAATNEKLFF. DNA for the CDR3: TGTGCCAGCTGCGCAGCAACTAATGAAAAACTGTTTTTT.

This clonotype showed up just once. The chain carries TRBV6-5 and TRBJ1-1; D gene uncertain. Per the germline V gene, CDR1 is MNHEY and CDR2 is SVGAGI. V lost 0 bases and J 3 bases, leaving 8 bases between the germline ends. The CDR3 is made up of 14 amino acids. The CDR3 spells CASSYSEQYTEAFF. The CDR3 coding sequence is TGTGCCAGCAGTTACTCGGAACAGTACACTGAAGCTTTCTTT.

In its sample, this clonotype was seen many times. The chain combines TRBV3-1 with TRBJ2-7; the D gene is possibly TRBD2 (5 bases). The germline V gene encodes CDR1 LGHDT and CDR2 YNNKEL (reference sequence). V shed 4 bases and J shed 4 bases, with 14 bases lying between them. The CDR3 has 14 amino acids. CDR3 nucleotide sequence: TGTGCCAGCAGCCGAAGCGGAATCCTTTACGAGCAGTACTTC. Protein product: CASSRSGILYEQYF.

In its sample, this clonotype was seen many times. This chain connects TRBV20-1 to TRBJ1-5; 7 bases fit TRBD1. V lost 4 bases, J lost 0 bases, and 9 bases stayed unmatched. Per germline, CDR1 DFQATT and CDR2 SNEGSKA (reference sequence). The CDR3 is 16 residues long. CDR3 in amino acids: CSATRTGENSNQPQHF. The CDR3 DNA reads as TGCAGTGCTACAAGGACAGGTGAAAATAGCAATCAGCCCCAGCATTTT.

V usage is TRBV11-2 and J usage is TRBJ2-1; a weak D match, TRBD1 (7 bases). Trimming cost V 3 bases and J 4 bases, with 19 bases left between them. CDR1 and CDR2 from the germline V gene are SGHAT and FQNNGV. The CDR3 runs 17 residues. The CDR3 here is CASSFVYRGAGYNEQFF. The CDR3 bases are TGTGCCAGCAGCTTCGTATACAGGGGAGCGGGTTACAATGAGCAGTTCTTC.

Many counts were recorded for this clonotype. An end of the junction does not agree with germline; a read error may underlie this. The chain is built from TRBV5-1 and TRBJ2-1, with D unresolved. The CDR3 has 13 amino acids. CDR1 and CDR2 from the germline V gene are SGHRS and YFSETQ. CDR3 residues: CASSLGAYNGQFF. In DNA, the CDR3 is TGCGCCAGCAGCTTGGGCGCCTACAATGGGCAGTTCTTC.

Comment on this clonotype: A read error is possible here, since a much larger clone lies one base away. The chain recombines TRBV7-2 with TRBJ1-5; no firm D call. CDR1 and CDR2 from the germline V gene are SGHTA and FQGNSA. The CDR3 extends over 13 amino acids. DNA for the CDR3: TGTGTCAGCAGCTTAGCATTAATTCAGCCCCAGCATTTT. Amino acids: CVSSLALIQPQHF.

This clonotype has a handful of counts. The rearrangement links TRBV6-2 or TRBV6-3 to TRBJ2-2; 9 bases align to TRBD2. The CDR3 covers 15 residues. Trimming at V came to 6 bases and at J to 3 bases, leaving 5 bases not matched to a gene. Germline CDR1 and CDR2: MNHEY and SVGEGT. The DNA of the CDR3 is TGTGCCAGCAGGGCGGGAGGGCCGTACACCGGGGAGCTGTTTTTT. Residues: CASRAGGPYTGELFF.

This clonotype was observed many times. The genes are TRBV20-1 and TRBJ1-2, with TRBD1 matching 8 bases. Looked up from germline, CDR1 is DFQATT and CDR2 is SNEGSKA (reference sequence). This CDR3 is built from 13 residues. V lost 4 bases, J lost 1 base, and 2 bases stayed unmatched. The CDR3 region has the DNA TGCAGTGCTATGGACAGGGTTAACTATGGCTACACCTTC. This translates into CSAMDRVNYGYTF.

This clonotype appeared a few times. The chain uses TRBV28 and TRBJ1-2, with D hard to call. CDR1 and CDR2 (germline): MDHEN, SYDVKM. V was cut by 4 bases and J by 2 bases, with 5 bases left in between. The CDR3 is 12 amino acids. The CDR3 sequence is CASSWRNYGYTF. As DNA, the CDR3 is TGTGCCAGCAGTTGGAGGAACTATGGCTACACCTTC.

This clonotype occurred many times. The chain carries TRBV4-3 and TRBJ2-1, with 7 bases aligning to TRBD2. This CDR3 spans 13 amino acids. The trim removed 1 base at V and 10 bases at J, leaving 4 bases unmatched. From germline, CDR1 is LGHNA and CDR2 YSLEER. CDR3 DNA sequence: TGCGCCAGCAGCCAAGTGGCACTAGCGGAGCAGTTCTTC. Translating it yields CASSQVALAEQFF.

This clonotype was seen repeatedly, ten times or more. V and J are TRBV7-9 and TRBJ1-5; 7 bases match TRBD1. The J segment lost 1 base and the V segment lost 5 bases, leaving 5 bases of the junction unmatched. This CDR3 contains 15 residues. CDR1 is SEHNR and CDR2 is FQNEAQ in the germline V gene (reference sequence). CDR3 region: CASSRDSWSNQPQHF. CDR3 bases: TGTGCCAGCAGCCGGGACAGTTGGAGCAATCAGCCCCAGCATTTT.

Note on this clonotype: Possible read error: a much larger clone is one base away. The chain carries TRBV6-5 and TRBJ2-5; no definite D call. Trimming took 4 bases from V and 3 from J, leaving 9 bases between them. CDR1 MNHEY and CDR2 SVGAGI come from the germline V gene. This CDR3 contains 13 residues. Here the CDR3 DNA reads TGTGCCAGCAGTTCAACTAACGAAGAGACCCAGTACTTC. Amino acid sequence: CASSSTNEETQYF.

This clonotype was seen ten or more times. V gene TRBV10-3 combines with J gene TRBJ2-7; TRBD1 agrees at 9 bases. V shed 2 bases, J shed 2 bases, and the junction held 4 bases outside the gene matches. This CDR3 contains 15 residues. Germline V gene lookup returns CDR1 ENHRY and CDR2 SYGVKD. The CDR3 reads CAISEGDRGAYEQYF. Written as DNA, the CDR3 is TGTGCCATCAGTGAGGGAGACAGGGGGGCCTACGAGCAGTACTTC.

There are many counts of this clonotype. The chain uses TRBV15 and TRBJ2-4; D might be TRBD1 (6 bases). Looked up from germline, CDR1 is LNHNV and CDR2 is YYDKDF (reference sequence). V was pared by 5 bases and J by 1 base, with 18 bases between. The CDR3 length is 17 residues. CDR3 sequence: CATSPLGAGRAKNIQYF. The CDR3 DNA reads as TGTGCCACCAGCCCTCTGGGGGCCGGTCGGGCCAAAAACATTCAGTACTTC.

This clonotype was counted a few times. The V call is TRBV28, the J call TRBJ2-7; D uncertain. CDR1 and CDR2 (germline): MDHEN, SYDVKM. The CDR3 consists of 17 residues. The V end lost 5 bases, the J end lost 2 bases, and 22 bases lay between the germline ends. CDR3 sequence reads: CASSPHMGLIPPYEQYF. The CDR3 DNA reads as TGTGCCAGCAGTCCCCACATGGGCCTCATTCCCCCCTACGAGCAGTACTTC. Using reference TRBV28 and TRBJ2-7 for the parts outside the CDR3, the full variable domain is DVKVTQSSRYLVKRTGEKVFLECVQDMDHENMFWYRQDPGLGLRLIYFSYDVKMKEKGDIPEGYSVSREKKERFSLILESASTNQTSMYLCASSPHMGLIPPYEQYFGPGTRLTVT.